One sample yielded the 10 T cell receptor beta chains listed below, sequenced in a study of blood T cell repertoires in COVID-19. Clones were sequenced by immunoSEQ multiplex PCR, and TCRdb holds only the in-frame ones, with some missing. This table has about 200,000 clones, around 86% appearing once. Sample: PBMCs or T cells enriched from blood (not recorded which). The receptors derive from a woman aged 45-59 years with acute COVID-19.

This rearrangement joins TRBV5-6 to TRBJ2-1; a weak D match, TRBD1 (6 bases). CDR3 length equals 16 residues. Germline lookup yields CDR1 SGHDT and CDR2 YYEEEE. V was pared by 2 bases and J by 3 bases, with 15 bases between. DNA for the CDR3: TGTGCCAGCAGCTTTGACACCGGGACACTCTACAATGAGCAGTTCTTC. The encoded protein is CASSFDTGTLYNEQFF.

The J gene is TRBJ2-1, the V gene TRBV6-5; 7 bases are shared with TRBD2. CDR3 length: 13 residues. V was pared by 6 bases and J by 7 bases, with 6 bases of the junction left unmatched. Germline lookup yields CDR1 MNHEY and CDR2 SVGAGI. The CDR3 protein is CASSPILANEQFF. Written as DNA, the CDR3 is TGTGCCAGCAGCCCAATACTAGCGAATGAGCAGTTCTTC.

The genes are TRBV29-1 and TRBJ2-1; 7 nucleotides align to TRBD1. V lost 7 bases and J lost 4; bases outside the gene matches: 7. The CDR3 extends over 13 amino acids. Germline-derived CDR1 and CDR2 are SQVTM and ANQGSEA. CDR3 loop: CSAWGQIYNEQFF. Written as DNA, the CDR3 is TGCAGCGCCTGGGGACAGATTTACAATGAGCAGTTCTTC.

This clone showed up just once. The chain employs TRBV4-3 and TRBJ2-1; 9 positions agree with TRBD2. The germline V gene encodes CDR1 LGHNA and CDR2 YSLEER. The CDR3 sequence is 16 residues long. Trimming at V came to 2 bases and at J to 1 base, leaving 3 bases not matched to a gene. CDR3 coding DNA: TGCGCCAGCAGCCAATCTAGCGGGATGTCCTACAATGAGCAGTTCTTC. Residues: CASSQSSGMSYNEQFF.

This chain connects TRBV18 to TRBJ1-2; perhaps TRBD1 as D (6 bases). Germline V gives CDR1 KGHSH, CDR2 LQKENI. Deletions cut 2 bases from V and 0 bases from J, with 13 bases between. The CDR3 sequence is 16 residues long. The CDR3 loop reads CASSPTGTYPNYGYTF. CDR3 DNA: TGTGCCAGCTCACCAACAGGGACCTATCCTAACTATGGCTACACCTTC.

Here the CDR3 reads CASTLQGGLSYEQYF. DNA for the CDR3: TGTGCCAGCACTCTCCAGGGGGGTCTTTCCTACGAGCAGTACTTC. The chain has TRBV7-2 and TRBJ2-7; TRBD1 might be the D (7 bases). The CDR3 loop spans 15 amino acids. V lost 7 bases to trimming and J lost 1 base, with 17 bases between them. Germline V CDR1 and CDR2: SGHTA, FQGNSA.

This clone was observed a few times. The chain combines TRBV2 with TRBJ2-7; 8 bases are a match to TRBD2. Trimming removed 1 base from V and 4 bases from J; junction bases left unmatched: 6. The V gene's germline CDR1 is SNHLY and CDR2 FYNNEI. CDR3 length: 15 residues. CDR3 nucleotides: TGTGCCAGCAGTGAAGAGGCGGGGGGCTGGTACGAGCAGTACTTC. Residues: CASSEEAGGWYEQYF.

The chain combines TRBV5-1 with TRBJ1-6, with 9 bases aligning to TRBD1. The length of the CDR3 is 17 residues. Per germline, CDR1 SGHRS and CDR2 YFSETQ. V trimming: 4 bases; J trimming: 2 bases; junction bases outside the gene matches: 7. CDR3 in DNA: TGCGCCAGCAGCAGGGGGACAGGGAACGCCTATAATTCACCCCTCCACTTT. Translation gives CASSRGTGNAYNSPLHF.

This clone was picked up a small number of times. V gene TRBV11-2 combines with J gene TRBJ2-7; 9 bases are a match to TRBD2. This CDR3 spans 14 amino acids. Germline lookup yields CDR1 SGHAT and CDR2 FQNNGV. V shed 1 base, J shed 4 bases, and the junction held 2 bases outside the gene matches. The chain's CDR3 is CASSLVTSGYEQYF. CDR3 sequence (DNA): TGTGCCAGCAGCTTAGTGACTAGCGGTTACGAGCAGTACTTC. The full variable domain, with the rest looked up from reference TRBV11-2 and TRBJ2-7, is EAGVAQSPRYKIIEKRQSVAFWCNPISGHATLYWYQQILGQGPKLLIQFQNNGVVDDSQLPKDRFSAERLKGVDSTLKIQPAKLEDSAVYLCASSLVTSGYEQYFGPGTRLTVT.

About this clone: The same CDR3 arises from other DNA sequences in this sample as well. The rearrangement links TRBV7-2 to TRBJ2-5; a possible D gene is TRBD1 (5 bases). The V and J ends lost 5 bases and 4 bases respectively, with 11 bases between them. CDR3 length: 13 amino acids. The germline V gene has CDR1 SGHTA and CDR2 FQGNSA. CDR3 amino acids: CASSLGQGETQYF. CDR3 in DNA: TGTGCCAGCAGCCTCGGGCAGGGAGAGACCCAGTACTTC.